This TCR beta chain stems from a study of naive and memory T cell subsets (dated by TCRdb to the late 2010s). Broadly, across the study: An open-source, UMI-based TCR alpha and beta sequencing pipeline was applied to sorted naive and memory peripheral blood T cell subsets. Complete agreement was observed between the functional CMV T cell responses and the IgG serology results. RNA was DNase-treated and reverse transcribed with TCR constant-region primers, mostly using SuperScript III. The investigation overall reported the following: The repertoire findings for the naive and memory subsets could not be validated against a ground truth, as none was available. In both CD4 and CD8 cells, the Gini index increased while Shannon and inverse Simpson diversity decreased from naive through CM, EM and EMRA. RNA-based TCR counts may be influenced by expression changes linked to T cell activation and differentiation. TCR abundance followed a power law with an exponent that was different for naive and memory subsets but consistent across the three individuals. A clonotype was defined as a single alpha or beta chain sequence rather than as a paired alpha/beta receptor. After error correction, over 90% of naive TCR sequences appeared only once, giving much steeper abundance distributions than memory subsets.

Library creation used UMI-ligation and nested PCR. An equimolar mix of two oligonucleotides covering both TRBC1 and TRBC2 was used as the beta constant-region primer. A single-stranded oligonucleotide bearing the SP2 primer plus a 12-nucleotide UMI was ligated onto the 3' end of the cDNA by T4 RNA ligase 1. The ligated cDNA went through four rounds of PCR with nested alpha and beta constant-region primers together with the SP2 primer. Incubation of the ligation reaction lasted roughly 18-24 hours at 16 degrees C. PCR2 was typically performed as a SYBR Green qPCR and was stopped at a predetermined threshold so that over-amplification was prevented. All purifications after the first were performed with Agencourt AMPure XP magnetic beads. Library amounts were measured by Qubit and library quality was assessed on a TapeStation, where the main peak was expected at around 650 bp. The pooled libraries were sequenced on an Illumina MiSeq using v2 2x251 paired-end kits, which usually yielded roughly 0.9-2.3 million reads per sample. Each sample's library went into the pool at roughly 4.4 nM, and about 4.5-7% PhiX was added to help with cluster recognition. The authors' analysis ran thus. V and J genes were assigned to Demultiplexor-processed FASTQ reads by Decombinator through tag matching, with a single base-pair mismatch being allowed. UMIs were used by Collapsinator to correct both sequencing errors and frequency errors arising from PCR heterogeneity. CDR3Translator translated TCRs and extracted CDR3s from the conserved cysteine to the FGXG phenylalanine, flagging non-productive sequences. Gini, Shannon entropy and inverse Simpson indices were calculated on repertoires that had been subsampled to equal numbers of UMI-defined TCRs. Power-law fits to clonotype abundance distributions were performed by maximum likelihood within the linear range. Similar UMI counts, unique TCR numbers and clonal distributions were obtained with the pipeline and with MIGEC on one naive CD8 sample. The repertoires were searched for 5,500 to 7,500 CMV-associated CDR3 sequences that had been compiled from VDJdb and a published dataset. TCRdb reprocessed the public reads (quality trimming at Q25 with fastp, clone calling with MiXCR) and kept in-frame beta chains. Every CDR3 protein is listed once, alongside the most common genes and DNA of its rows. In this record, the V and J calls reflect TCRdb's handling and not the investigators' own analysis. The sample table contains roughly 98,000 distinct CDR3 sequences; only one count was recorded for about 7% of them. The ten largest make up roughly 1.6% of the sample.

From the second PCR step on, the TCR alpha and beta chain libraries were amplified in separate reactions. Donor CMV status was determined by IFNgamma production from CD4+ T cells after overnight stimulation of fresh PBMCs with CMV viral lysate. Miltenyi beads were used first to positively select CD4 T cells, and CD8 T cells were then positively selected from the CD4-negative fraction. After staining for CD3, CD4, CD8, CD45RA, CD27 and a live/dead dye, cells were sorted on a BD Aria II into four subsets based on CD45RA and CD27. Blood came from a few healthy volunteers, each fractionated into CD4 and CD8 T cells and then into four differentiation subsets. Approximately 110 ml of peripheral blood was taken from each donor, and PBMC were separated by density-gradient centrifugation on Ficoll-Paque PLUS. Sorted cells were lysed in RLT buffer, and RNA was extracted with a Qiagen RNeasy kit and stored at -80°C.

From a lookup of the germline V gene (reference sequence), CDR1 and CDR2 are DFQATT and SNEGSKA. From the cysteine through the phenylalanine, the CDR3 covers 14 amino acids. Only the CDR3 DNA stays, 42 bases, in frame from base 1. V has 5 bases trimmed and J has 4 bases trimmed; junction bases matching no gene number 8. This clonotype was observed at least ten times. The specificity of this receptor is unknown. Per-base qualities were not stored, and no clone one base away is much larger. The specimen was central memory CD4+ T cells from blood. Reading the label with the study, this specimen's cell subset or site is: central memory, CD45RA- CD27+. The chain joins TRBV20-1 to TRBJ2-1; the junction holds 7 bases that match TRBD2. The clonotype originates from a human donor in good health. The CDR3 region has the sequence CSALVAGFYNEQFF. The DNA reads as follows: TGCAGTGCTCTTGTAGCGGGCTTTTACAATGAGCAGTTCTTC.